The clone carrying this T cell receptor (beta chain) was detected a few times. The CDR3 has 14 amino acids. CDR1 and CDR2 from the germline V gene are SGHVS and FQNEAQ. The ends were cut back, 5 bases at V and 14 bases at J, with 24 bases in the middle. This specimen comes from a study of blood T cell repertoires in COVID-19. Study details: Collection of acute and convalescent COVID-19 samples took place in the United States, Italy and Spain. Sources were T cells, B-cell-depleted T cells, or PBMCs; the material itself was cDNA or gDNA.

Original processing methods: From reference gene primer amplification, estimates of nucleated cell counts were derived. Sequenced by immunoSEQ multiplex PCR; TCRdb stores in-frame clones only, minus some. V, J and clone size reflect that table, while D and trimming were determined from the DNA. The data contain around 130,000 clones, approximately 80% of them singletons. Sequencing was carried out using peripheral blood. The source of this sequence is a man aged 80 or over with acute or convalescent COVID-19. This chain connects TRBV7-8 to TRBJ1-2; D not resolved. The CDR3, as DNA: TGTGCCAGCAGCCCACGATTATCTGACAACCCAGGAACCTTC. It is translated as CASSPRLSDNPGTF.